What follows are 28 T cell receptor beta chains derived from one specimen sequenced in a study of shared clonotypes between healthy human individuals. Libraries were prepared by immunoSEQ multiplex PCR; TCRdb keeps only in-frame clonotypes and omits some of them. Here the sample spans roughly 650,000 clones, almost 97% being singletons. Material for sequencing was naive CD4+ T cells sorted from blood. Subset of the sample: CD45RA+ positively selected. These receptors originate from a woman in her 30s in good health.

The chain joins TRBV28 to TRBJ1-3, with 7 bases aligning to TRBD1. CDR1 is MDHEN and CDR2 is SYDVKM in the germline V gene. The CDR3 is 16 residues long. Trimming took 2 bases from V and 4 from J; bases not matched to a gene: 8. The CDR3, as DNA: TGTGCCAGCAGTTTACCCACAGGGGCGGAAGGAAACACCATATATTTT. As protein: CASSLPTGAEGNTIYF. The full variable domain, in which reference TRBV28 and TRBJ1-3 provide the parts outside the CDR3, is DVKVTQSSRYLVKRTGEKVFLECVQDMDHENMFWYRQDPGLGLRLIYFSYDVKMKEKGDIPEGYSVSREKKERFSLILESASTNQTSMYLCASSLPTGAEGNTIYFGEGSWLTVV.

The rearrangement joins TRBV5-1 to TRBJ2-7; a weak D match, TRBD2 (5 bases). This CDR3 is built from 15 residues. Per the germline V gene, CDR1 is SGHRS and CDR2 is YFSETQ. V was trimmed by 1 base and J by 2 bases, leaving 13 bases between them. The CDR3 loop is CASSLSGAVPYEQYF. As DNA, the CDR3 is TGCGCCAGCAGCTTGTCCGGAGCGGTGCCCTACGAGCAGTACTTC. The full variable domain, with the rest looked up from reference TRBV5-1 and TRBJ2-7, is KAGVTQTPRYLIKTRGQQVTLSCSPISGHRSVSWYQQTPGQGLQFLFEYFSETQRNKGNFPGRFSGRQFSNSRSEMNVSTLELGDSALYLCASSLSGAVPYEQYFGPGTRLTVT.

In nucleotides, the CDR3 is TGTGCCAGCAGCAGCACTAGGACCGGGGAGCTGTTTTTT. Protein: CASSSTRTGELFF. V is TRBV11-3 and J is TRBJ2-2; the D gene is possibly TRBD2 (5 bases). Trimming stripped 5 bases from V and 5 bases from J, with 9 bases between. There are 13 residues in the CDR3. CDR1 SGHNT and CDR2 YENEEA come from the germline V gene.

The sample holds one count of this clone. The junction differs from germline at one of its ends, possibly a read error. This rearrangement joins TRBV10-3 to TRBJ2-7; 8 nucleotides agree with TRBD2. Germline CDR1 ENHRY, CDR2 SYGVKD. The CDR3 loop spans 13 amino acids. CDR3 sequence (DNA): TGTGCCAACCAGGCCTACAGCGGGAGTTTTTTGGTTTTC. Translated: CANQAYSGSFLVF.

The chain joins TRBV7-6 to TRBJ1-3, with unresolved D. Germline lookup yields CDR1 SGHVS and CDR2 FNYEAQ. This CDR3 is built from 17 residues. V lost 5 bases to trimming and J lost 0 bases, with 17 bases between them. The CDR3 DNA follows: TGTGCCAGCAGCCCGAGGACGGTCGCCGGCTCTGGAAACACCATATATTTT. Protein sequence: CASSPRTVAGSGNTIYF.

This clone was detected once. The V call is TRBV19, the J call TRBJ1-3, with D unresolved. CDR1 is LNHDA and CDR2 is SQIVND in the germline V gene (reference sequence). Trimming pared 3 bases from V and 2 bases from J, leaving 11 bases between. The CDR3 sequence is 15 residues long. The CDR3 here is CASSMSREAGNTIYF. The DNA for the CDR3 is TGTGCCAGTAGTATGAGCCGGGAGGCTGGAAACACCATATATTTT.

The gene calls are TRBV11-2 and TRBJ1-1; TRBD1 matches 7 bases. The length of the CDR3 is 14 residues. CDR1 and CDR2 (germline): SGHAT, FQNNGV. The ends lost 5 bases at V and 1 base at J; junction bases unmatched: 4. The DNA for the CDR3 is TGTGCCAGCAGCCAGCAGGGGGGGAACACTGAAGCTTTCTTT. As protein: CASSQQGGNTEAFF. Filled out from reference TRBV11-2 and TRBJ1-1, the complete variable domain reads EAGVAQSPRYKIIEKRQSVAFWCNPISGHATLYWYQQILGQGPKLLIQFQNNGVVDDSQLPKDRFSAERLKGVDSTLKIQPAKLEDSAVYLCASSQQGGNTEAFFGQGTRLTVV.

The gene calls are TRBV13 and TRBJ2-1; TRBD2 aligns across 13 bases. V gave up 3 bases and J gave up 0 bases; unmatched junction bases: 5. CDR1 is PRHDT, CDR2 FYEKMQ, per germline (reference sequence). The CDR3 extends over 18 amino acids. The DNA for the CDR3 is TGTGCCAGCAGCTTTTCGACTAGCGGGAGGAGCTCCTACAATGAGCAGTTCTTC. Its translation: CASSFSTSGRSSYNEQFF.

Points on this clone: Distinct nucleotide sequences in the sample also encode this CDR3. J is TRBJ2-2 and V is TRBV6-5; D remains ambiguous. CDR1 is MNHEY, CDR2 SVGAGI, per germline. Between the trimmed V and J ends, which lost 0 bases and 0 bases, there was a span of 8 bases. The CDR3 consists of 16 residues. CDR3 in DNA: TGTGCCAGCAGTTACTCGAGACGGACGAACACCGGGGAGCTGTTTTTT. Amino acids: CASSYSRRTNTGELFF.

Turning to this clone: Relative to the germline gene, one junction end is altered; a read error may explain this. The gene calls are TRBV5-6 and TRBJ2-5; D may be TRBD1 or TRBD2 (5 bases each). This CDR3 spans 12 amino acids. Germline CDR1 is SGHDT and CDR2 is YYEEEE. CDR3: CASRSTMGTEYF. CDR3 in DNA: TGTGCCAGCAGATCAACCATGGGGACCGAGTACTTC.

This clone was observed once. This chain joins TRBV18 and TRBJ1-3, with 7 nucleotides matching TRBD1. Germline lookup yields CDR1 KGHSH and CDR2 LQKENI. V lost 3 bases, J lost 0 bases, and 14 bases stayed unmatched. There are 19 residues in the CDR3. CDR3 in DNA: TGTGCCAGCTCACCTACGCGGAGACAGGGCTACCTCTCTGGAAACACCATATATTTT. Protein: CASSPTRRQGYLSGNTIYF. Using reference TRBV18 and TRBJ1-3 for the parts outside the CDR3, the full variable domain is NAGVMQNPRHLVRRRGQEARLRCSPMKGHSHVYWYRQLPEEGLKFMVYLQKENIIDESGMPKERFSAEFPKEGPSILRIQQVVRGDSAAYFCASSPTRRQGYLSGNTIYFGEGSWLTVV.

This sequence joins TRBV10-3 and TRBJ2-7, with D possibly being TRBD1 (5 bases). Trimming cost V 4 bases and J 5 bases, with 6 bases left between them. Looked up from germline, CDR1 is ENHRY and CDR2 is SYGVKD. The CDR3 is 11 amino acids. CDR3 loop: CAISVQDEQYF. The DNA of the CDR3 is TGTGCCATCAGTGTACAGGACGAGCAGTACTTC.

V is TRBV4-2 and J is TRBJ2-1; D unclear. The CDR3 sequence is 15 residues long. CDR1 LGHNA and CDR2 YNFKEQ come from the germline V gene. V gave up 0 bases and J gave up 6 bases, with 12 bases separating them. The CDR3 sequence: CASSQELSGFNEQFF. In nucleotides, the CDR3 is TGTGCCAGCAGCCAAGAACTGTCCGGTTTCAATGAGCAGTTCTTC.

This chain joins TRBV2 and TRBJ2-3; D not certain. CDR1 and CDR2 from the germline V gene are SNHLY and FYNNEI. Trimming pared 3 bases from V and 7 bases from J, leaving 5 bases between. This CDR3 spans 11 amino acids. This chain's CDR3 is CASSDLYTQYF. CDR3 sequence (DNA): TGTGCCAGCAGTGATCTGTATACGCAGTATTTT. Using reference TRBV2 and TRBJ2-3 for the parts outside the CDR3, the full variable domain is EPEVTQTPSHQVTQMGQEVILRCVPISNHLYFYWYRQILGQKVEFLVSFYNNEISEKSEIFDDQFSVERPDGSNFTLKIRSTKLEDSAMYFCASSDLYTQYFGPGTRLTVL.

This chain connects TRBV11-2 to TRBJ2-3; 7 nucleotides align to TRBD2. This CDR3 is 16 amino acids long. The junction had 10 bases not matched to a gene; V was cut back by 5 bases and J by 2 bases. Looked up from germline, CDR1 is SGHAT and CDR2 is FQNNGV. This CDR3 is CASSRSGNEFTDTQYF. CDR3 bases: TGTGCCAGCAGCCGGAGCGGGAACGAATTCACAGATACGCAGTATTTT.

The V call is TRBV5-1, the J call TRBJ1-3; a weak D match, TRBD1 (6 bases). V was clipped by 4 bases and J by 2 bases, with 13 bases between them. CDR1 is SGHRS and CDR2 is YFSETQ in the germline V gene. This CDR3 spans 15 amino acids. CDR3 sequence (DNA): TGCGCCAGCAGCCCGGTGGGGGGCGCTGGAAACACCATATATTTT. Translated, it gives CASSPVGGAGNTIYF.

Comments on this clone: The sample contains more than one DNA sequence encoding this CDR3. The chain couples TRBV5-1 to TRBJ2-2, with D perhaps matching TRBD2 (5 bases). Trimming pared 4 bases from V and 0 bases from J, leaving 10 bases between. CDR1 is SGHRS and CDR2 is YFSETQ in the germline V gene. The CDR3 has 15 amino acids. In nucleotides, the CDR3 is TGCGCCAGCAGCCTTGCGGGCCCGAACACCGGGGAGCTGTTTTTT. Translated: CASSLAGPNTGELFF.

A few counts support this clone. The chain has TRBV28 and TRBJ2-3, with D perhaps matching TRBD2 (6 bases). V was shortened by 6 bases and J by 5 bases, with 15 bases between the two germline ends. Germline values: CDR1 MDHEN, CDR2 SYDVKM. This CDR3 region has 14 residues. As DNA, the CDR3 is TGTGCCAGCAGCTCGAGGGGAGGCCAAGATACGCAGTATTTT. Its protein is CASSSRGGQDTQYF. The variable domain in full, completed from reference TRBV28 and TRBJ2-3, reads DVKVTQSSRYLVKRTGEKVFLECVQDMDHENMFWYRQDPGLGLRLIYFSYDVKMKEKGDIPEGYSVSREKKERFSLILESASTNQTSMYLCASSSRGGQDTQYFGPGTRLTVL.

The chain combines TRBV19 with TRBJ2-5; D call uncertain. The DNA end favors TRBJ2-7, so the J call may be wrong. The CDR3 contains 15 residues. Germline values: CDR1 LNHDA, CDR2 SQIVND (reference sequence). CDR3 residues: CASRLSATSSYEQYF. The CDR3 region has the DNA TGTGCCAGTAGGCTCTCCGCGACGAGCTCCTACGAGCAGTACTTC.

This sequence joins TRBV5-4 and TRBJ2-3, with 7 bases fitting TRBD2. V shed 7 bases and J 5 bases; nucleotides not matched to a gene: 19. Germline CDR1 reads SGHNT; CDR2 reads YYREEE (reference sequence). This CDR3 spans 17 amino acids. CDR3 in DNA: TGTGCCAGCCGATGGGGAGGGGCAGAAGGTGCGGGAGATACGCAGTATTTT. Translating gives CASRWGGAEGAGDTQYF. The variable domain in full, completed from reference TRBV5-4 and TRBJ2-3, reads ETGVTQSPTHLIKTRGQQVTLRCSSQSGHNTVSWYQQALGQGPQFIFQYYREEENGRGNFPPRFSGLQFPNYSSELNVNALELDDSALYLCASRWGGAEGAGDTQYFGPGTRLTVL.

The chain employs TRBV5-6 and TRBJ1-2; 10 nucleotides match TRBD1. V lost 3 bases to trimming and J lost 8 bases; unmatched junction nucleotides: 7. CDR1 SGHDT and CDR2 YYEEEE come from the germline V gene. This CDR3 has 14 residues. CDR3 bases: TGTGCCAGCAGCTCAGGGACAGGGGCAGGGGGCTACACCTTC. Translated, it gives CASSSGTGAGGYTF.

This chain uses TRBV29-1 with TRBJ1-1; maybe TRBD1 (5 bases). CDR1 SQVTM and CDR2 ANQGSEA come from the germline V gene. V shed 7 bases and J shed 3 bases, with 21 bases lying between them. The CDR3 has 15 amino acids. The CDR3 nucleotides are TGCAGCGGGAAAAGACGGAGGGGAGATTACACTGAAGCTTTCTTT. It specifies CSGKRRRGDYTEAFF.

V usage is TRBV13 and J usage is TRBJ2-7; 7 bases are shared with TRBD2. The CDR3 loop spans 14 amino acids. J was trimmed by 5 bases and V by 5 bases; bases with no gene match: 9. Germline CDR1 PRHDT, CDR2 FYEKMQ (reference sequence). The CDR3 is CASSKWGGRHEQYF. CDR3 DNA: TGTGCCAGCAGCAAGTGGGGGGGAAGGCACGAGCAGTACTTC.

The chain employs TRBV18 and TRBJ1-6; 9 bases are shared with TRBD1. V was pared by 8 bases and J by 7 bases, with 3 bases of the junction left unmatched. This CDR3 is 13 amino acids long. Germline CDR1 is KGHSH and CDR2 is LQKENI. CDR3 in DNA: TGTGCCAGCCAGGACAGGGGAAATTCACCCCTCCACTTT. This codes for CASQDRGNSPLHF.

This chain links TRBV18 with TRBJ2-3, with 10 positions matching TRBD2. This CDR3 spans 15 amino acids. CDR1 is KGHSH, CDR2 LQKENI, per germline. J gave up 2 bases and V 5 bases, and 4 bases lay outside the gene matches. CDR3 nucleotides: TGTGCCAGCTCAGTCGGACTAGCGGCCACAGATACGCAGTATTTT. This translates into CASSVGLAATDTQYF.

This rearrangement joins TRBV28 to TRBJ2-1, with TRBD2 matching 10 bases. J was trimmed by 6 bases and V by 5 bases; bases with no gene match: 7. The CDR3 covers 15 residues. Germline lookup yields CDR1 MDHEN and CDR2 SYDVKM. CDR3 sequence reads: CASSTASGSGNEQFF. DNA for the CDR3: TGTGCCAGCAGTACCGCTAGCGGGAGTGGCAATGAGCAGTTCTTC.

The V and J genes are TRBV28 and TRBJ2-3; 13 nucleotides agree with TRBD2. The germline CDR1 and CDR2 sequences are MDHEN and SYDVKM. This CDR3 is built from 18 residues. J gave up 2 bases and V 2 bases, and 7 bases lay outside the gene matches. This chain's CDR3 is CASSLPKGLAGNTDTQYF. The CDR3, as DNA: TGTGCCAGCAGTTTACCTAAGGGACTAGCGGGGAACACAGATACGCAGTATTTT.

This clone was detected only once. The gene calls are TRBV10-1 and TRBJ2-1; the D gene could be TRBD1 or TRBD2 (5 bases each). The CDR3 contains 16 residues. Per the germline V gene, CDR1 is WNHNN and CDR2 is SYGVQD (reference sequence). V lost 4 bases and J 7 bases, leaving 20 bases between the germline ends. The CDR3 loop reads CASSGDRGPGNNEQFF. CDR3 DNA: TGCGCCAGCAGTGGGGACCGGGGCCCCGGGAATAATGAGCAGTTCTTC.